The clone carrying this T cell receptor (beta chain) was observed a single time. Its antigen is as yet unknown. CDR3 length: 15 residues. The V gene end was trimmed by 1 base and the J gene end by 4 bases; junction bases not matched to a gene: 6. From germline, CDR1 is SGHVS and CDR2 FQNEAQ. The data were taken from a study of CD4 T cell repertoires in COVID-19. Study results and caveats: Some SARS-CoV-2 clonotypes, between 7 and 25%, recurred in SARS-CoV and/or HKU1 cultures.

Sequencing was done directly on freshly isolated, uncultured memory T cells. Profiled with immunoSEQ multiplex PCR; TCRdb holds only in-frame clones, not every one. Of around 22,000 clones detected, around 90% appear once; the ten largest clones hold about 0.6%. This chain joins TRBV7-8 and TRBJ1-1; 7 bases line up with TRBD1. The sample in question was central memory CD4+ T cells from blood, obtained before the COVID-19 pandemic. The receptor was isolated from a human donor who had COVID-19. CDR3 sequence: CASSLGQGASTEAFF. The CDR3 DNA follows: TGTGCCAGCAGCTTAGGACAGGGCGCCAGCACTGAAGCTTTCTTT.